This TCR beta chain was profiled in a study of blood T cell repertoires in COVID-19. Study background: Sample material is recorded as cDNA or gDNA derived from T cells, B-cell-depleted T cells, or PBMCs.

In the original analysis: Estimates of nucleated cell counts were drawn from the amplification of reference gene primers. Method: immunoSEQ multiplex PCR; TCRdb's copy keeps in-frame clones and lacks some. V, J and clone size reflect that table, while D and trimming were determined from the DNA. The sample holds 200,000 to 300,000 clones, roughly 88% seen once. CDR1 and CDR2 (germline): MNHEY, SVGEGT. With 6 bases clipped from V and 2 bases from J, the junction kept 5 bases outside the gene matches. This CDR3 comprises 15 residues. The sample consisted of peripheral blood. The V call is TRBV6-2 or TRBV6-3, the J call TRBJ2-3, with TRBD2 identical over 10 bases. This clonotype was sampled from a woman between 25 and 40 years old with COVID-19, enrolled during active disease. The CDR3 sequence is CASSQLAGYTDTQYF. The DNA of the CDR3 is TGTGCCAGCAGCCAACTAGCGGGATACACAGATACGCAGTATTTT.